The 20 T cell receptor beta chains presented below share a single source sample, sequenced in a study of blood T cell repertoires in COVID-19. Sequencing was performed with immunoSEQ multiplex PCR; in TCRdb, only in-frame clones are kept and a portion is missing. The sample records 200,000 to 250,000 clones, roughly 89% being singletons. Sequenced material: PBMCs or T cells enriched from blood (not recorded which). The receptors were gathered from a woman aged 25 to 45 who had recovered from COVID-19.

This chain uses TRBV19 with TRBJ1-1; tentative D call: TRBD1 (5 bases). The CDR3 totals 15 residues. The germline V gene has CDR1 LNHDA and CDR2 SQIVND (reference sequence). Trimming pared 5 bases from V and 0 bases from J, leaving 13 bases between. CDR3 in amino acids: CASSSAPRVNTEAFF. CDR3 DNA: TGTGCCAGTAGTTCGGCCCCCAGGGTGAACACTGAAGCTTTCTTT. The full variable domain, in which reference TRBV19 and TRBJ1-1 provide the parts outside the CDR3, is DGGITQSPKYLFRKEGQNVTLSCEQNLNHDAMYWYRQDPGQGLRLIYYSQIVNDFQKGDIAEGYSVSREKKESFPLTVTSAQKNPTAFYLCASSSAPRVNTEAFFGQGTRLTVV.

The CDR3: CASSLGTSGSYNEQFF. The CDR3 nucleotides read TGTGCCAGCAGCCTTGGGACTAGCGGCTCCTACAATGAGCAGTTCTTC. The V gene is TRBV7-6, the J gene TRBJ2-1; 11 bases map to TRBD2. The length of the CDR3 is 16 residues. The germline V gene has CDR1 SGHVS and CDR2 FNYEAQ. Germline trimming cut 5 bases from V and 0 bases from J; bases unmatched to any gene: 3.

The chain uses TRBV19 and TRBJ2-1; TRBD1 agrees at 7 bases. The CDR3 contains 15 residues. V lost 3 bases and J lost 6; bases outside the gene matches: 8. Germline values: CDR1 LNHDA, CDR2 SQIVND (reference sequence). The CDR3 sequence is CASSIIQGVFNEQFF. CDR3 in DNA: TGTGCCAGTAGTATCATCCAGGGGGTGTTCAATGAGCAGTTCTTC.

The chain joins TRBV24-1 to TRBJ2-5; the D gene is possibly TRBD2 (6 bases). The CDR3 is made up of 12 amino acids. V lost 5 bases, J lost 9 bases, and 12 bases lay in between. From germline, CDR1 is KGHDR and CDR2 SFDVKD. In nucleotides, the CDR3 is TGTGCCACCAGTGCCGGTCCGGGGGCCCAGTACTTC. Protein: CATSAGPGAQYF.

This sequence joins TRBV28 and TRBJ1-5; D not resolved. V lost 4 bases and J lost 3, with 19 bases in between. CDR3 length equals 17 residues. Germline V CDR1 and CDR2: MDHEN, SYDVKM. This CDR3 reads CASSSLAFRDYNQPQHF. CDR3 DNA sequence: TGTGCCAGCAGTTCTCTCGCCTTTCGGGATTACAATCAGCCCCAGCATTTT.

The chain recombines TRBV30 with TRBJ1-4; D ambiguous. This CDR3 comprises 17 residues. CDR1 and CDR2 (germline): GTSNPN, SVGIG (reference sequence). Trimming shortened V by 0 bases and J by 5 bases, and 19 bases separated the two germline ends. In DNA form, the CDR3 reads TGTGCCTGGAGTGTAAGGAGAGTCGGCAGCTTCAATGAAAAACTGTTTTTT. Protein: CAWSVRRVGSFNEKLFF.

With regard to this clone: A read error may produce the germline difference seen at one junction end. The rearrangement joins TRBV3-1 (or the pseudogene TRBV3-2) to TRBJ2-1; the D is unclear. CDR3 length: 12 residues. Per the germline V gene, CDR1 is LGHDT and CDR2 is YNNKEL (reference sequence). Here the CDR3 DNA reads TGTGCCAGCAGCCAAGCTCGCGGAGAGCGGTTCTTC. Translating gives CASSQARGERFF.

The chain is built from TRBV25-1 and TRBJ1-2; D remains unclear. Trimming left V 1 base short and J 7 bases short, with 13 bases between. The CDR3 spans 14 residues. The germline V gene encodes CDR1 MGHDK and CDR2 SYGVNS. The CDR3 protein is CASSESGSRLGYTF. The CDR3 DNA reads TGTGCCAGCAGTGAATCGGGGAGCCGGCTTGGCTACACCTTC.

V and J are TRBV7-2 and TRBJ2-7; 11 bases agree with TRBD2. This CDR3 spans 16 amino acids. CDR1 is SGHTA and CDR2 is FQGNSA in the germline V gene. J gave up 2 bases and V 3 bases, and 6 bases lay outside the gene matches. This CDR3 reads CASSFSLAGGPYEQYF. The CDR3 DNA reads as TGTGCCAGCAGCTTTTCCTTAGCGGGAGGGCCCTACGAGCAGTACTTC.

The sample holds one count of this clone. J is TRBJ2-6 and V is TRBV27; D ambiguous. CDR3 length: 13 residues. Trimming pared 5 bases from V and 1 base from J, leaving 3 bases between. The germline V gene encodes CDR1 MNHEY and CDR2 SMNVEV (reference sequence). The CDR3 DNA reads as TGTGCCAGCAGTCCATCTGGGGCCAACGTCCTGACTTTC. The encoded protein is CASSPSGANVLTF.

The chain carries TRBV27 and TRBJ2-7; 7 positions match TRBD2. Germline V CDR1 and CDR2: MNHEY, SMNVEV (reference sequence). The CDR3 is 14 residues long. The V gene end was trimmed by 3 bases and the J gene end by 4 bases; junction bases not matched to a gene: 6. This chain's CDR3 is CASSFGREFYEQYF. For the CDR3, the DNA is TGTGCCAGCAGTTTTGGGCGGGAGTTTTACGAGCAGTACTTC.

This chain joins TRBV10-2 and TRBJ2-1; D perhaps matches TRBD2 (5 bases). CDR3 size: 15 residues. Germline V gene sequence: CDR1 WSHSY, CDR2 SAAADI. V was shortened by 2 bases and J by 0 bases, with 8 bases between the two germline ends. CDR3 in amino acids: CASSEGEYSYNEQFF. The DNA of the CDR3 is TGCGCCAGCAGTGAGGGGGAGTACTCCTACAATGAGCAGTTCTTC.

This clone was observed a few times. This chain uses TRBV7-8 with TRBJ1-2; TRBD1 agrees at 8 bases. The CDR3 has 19 residues. Germline assignment: CDR1 SGHVS and CDR2 FQNEAQ. Trimming at V came to 5 bases and at J to 8 bases, leaving 25 bases not matched to a gene. The CDR3 here is CASSPGRRGGRQGPGGYTF. CDR3 sequence (DNA): TGTGCCAGCAGCCCGGGGCGGAGGGGGGGACGACAGGGGCCCGGAGGCTACACCTTC.

V usage is TRBV12-5 and J usage is TRBJ2-1, with D uncertain. Germline V gives CDR1 LGHNT, CDR2 FRNRAP. V was shortened by 1 base and J by 0 bases, with 7 bases between the two germline ends. The CDR3 is made up of 15 amino acids. The CDR3 loop reads CASGLGQISYNEQFF. DNA for the CDR3: TGTGCTAGTGGTTTGGGACAAATCTCCTACAATGAGCAGTTCTTC.

The chain is built from TRBV7-3 and TRBJ1-1; 7 bases match TRBD1. Germline V gene sequence: CDR1 SGHTA, CDR2 FQGTGA. The length of the CDR3 is 18 residues. Germline trimming cut 5 bases from V and 9 bases from J; bases unmatched to any gene: 24. Here the CDR3 reads CASSPRVLHRGEGGQAFF. CDR3 sequence (DNA): TGTGCCAGCAGCCCCCGAGTCCTTCACAGGGGCGAGGGTGGTCAAGCTTTCTTT.

This chain uses TRBV27 with TRBJ1-1, with TRBD1 identical over 9 bases. CDR1 is MNHEY and CDR2 is SMNVEV in the germline V gene (reference sequence). The junction had 10 bases not matched to a gene; V was cut back by 6 bases and J by 5 bases. The CDR3 extends over 15 amino acids. CDR3 sequence reads: CASRATGGYRTEAFF. The CDR3 DNA follows: TGTGCCAGCAGGGCCACAGGGGGCTATCGGACTGAAGCTTTCTTT.

The chain recombines TRBV28 with TRBJ2-5, with TRBD1 as a possible D gene (6 bases). CDR3 size: 13 residues. Deletions cut 6 bases from V and 5 bases from J, with 13 bases between. Germline values: CDR1 MDHEN, CDR2 SYDVKM. The DNA for the CDR3 is TGTGCCAGCAGACAACAGGGTAGGGAGACCCAGTACTTC. Translated: CASRQQGRETQYF.

The V call is TRBV5-1, the J call TRBJ1-1; no reliable D call. From germline, CDR1 is SGHRS and CDR2 YFSETQ. The CDR3 is 15 residues long. The ends were cut back, 4 bases at V and 0 bases at J, with 13 bases in the middle. CDR3 loop: CASSPLGGMNTEAFF. The CDR3 nucleotides are TGCGCCAGCAGCCCTCTGGGAGGGATGAACACTGAAGCTTTCTTT.

The gene calls are TRBV19 and TRBJ1-1; no reliable D call. The CDR3 sequence is 13 residues long. V lost 0 bases to trimming and J lost 3 bases, with 5 bases between them. CDR1 and CDR2 from the germline V gene are LNHDA and SQIVND (reference sequence). The CDR3 DNA reads as TGTGCCAGTAGTATAGAGGCCTACACTGAAGCTTTCTTT. This encodes CASSIEAYTEAFF.

This clone was detected only a few times. The chain is built from TRBV10-3 and TRBJ2-7; 9 bases are shared with TRBD2. The CDR3 length is 15 residues. Germline CDR1 reads ENHRY; CDR2 reads SYGVKD. V lost 4 bases and J lost 2; bases outside the gene matches: 6. This CDR3 is CAISAIAGATYEQYF. DNA for the CDR3: TGTGCCATCAGTGCGATAGCGGGAGCTACCTACGAGCAGTACTTC.